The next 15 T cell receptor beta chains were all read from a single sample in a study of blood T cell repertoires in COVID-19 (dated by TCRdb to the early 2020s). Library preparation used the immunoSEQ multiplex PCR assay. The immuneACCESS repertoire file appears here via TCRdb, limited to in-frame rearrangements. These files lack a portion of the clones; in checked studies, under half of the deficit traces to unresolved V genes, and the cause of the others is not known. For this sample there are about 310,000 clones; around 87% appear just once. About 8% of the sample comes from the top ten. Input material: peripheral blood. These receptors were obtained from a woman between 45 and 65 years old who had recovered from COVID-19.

CDR3 loop: CASSFAGQANQPQHF. CDR3 nucleotide sequence: TGTGCCAGCAGTTTTGCGGGACAGGCCAATCAGCCCCAGCATTTT. The chain employs TRBV28 and TRBJ1-5, with 8 bases lining up with TRBD1. The germline CDR1 and CDR2 sequences are MDHEN and SYDVKM. The V and J ends lost 3 bases and 3 bases, in that order; junction bases with no gene match: 4. The CDR3 has 15 residues.

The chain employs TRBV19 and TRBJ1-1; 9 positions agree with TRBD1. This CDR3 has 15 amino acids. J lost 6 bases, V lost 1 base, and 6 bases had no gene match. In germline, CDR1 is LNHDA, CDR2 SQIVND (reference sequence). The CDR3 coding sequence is TGTGCCAGTAGTATAGGGGGGGGACAGGGCGCTGAAGCTTTCTTT. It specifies CASSIGGGQGAEAFF.

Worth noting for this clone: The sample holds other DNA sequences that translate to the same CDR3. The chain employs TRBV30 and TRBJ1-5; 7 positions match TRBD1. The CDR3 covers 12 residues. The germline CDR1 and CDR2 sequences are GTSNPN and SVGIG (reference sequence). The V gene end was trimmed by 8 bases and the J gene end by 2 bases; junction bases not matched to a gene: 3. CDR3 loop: CAIDRGNQPQHF. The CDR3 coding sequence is TGTGCCATCGACAGGGGCAATCAGCCCCAGCATTTT.

CDR3 nucleotide sequence: TGTGCCAGCAGCCAAGACCTAGCGGGAAACTACGAGCAGTACTTC. Its translation: CASSQDLAGNYEQYF. J is TRBJ2-7 and V is TRBV4-2; 9 bases line up with TRBD2. CDR3 length: 15 amino acids. V was clipped by 0 bases and J by 3 bases; unmatched bases: 3. Germline CDR1 is LGHNA and CDR2 is YNFKEQ.

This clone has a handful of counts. CDR3 residues: CTSSQTDTGLLENSNQPQHF. The CDR3 region has the DNA TGCACCAGCAGCCAAACAGACACGGGACTCCTCGAAAATAGCAATCAGCCCCAGCATTTT. The chain combines TRBV1 with TRBJ1-5. TRBV1 is an annotated pseudogene. The CDR3 is 20 residues long.

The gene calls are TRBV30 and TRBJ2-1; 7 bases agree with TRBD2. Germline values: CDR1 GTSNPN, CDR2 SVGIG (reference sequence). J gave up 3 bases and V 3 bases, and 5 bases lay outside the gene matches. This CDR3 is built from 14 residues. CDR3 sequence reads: CAWRVSGFYNEQFF. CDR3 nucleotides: TGTGCCTGGAGGGTTAGCGGGTTCTACAATGAGCAGTTCTTC.

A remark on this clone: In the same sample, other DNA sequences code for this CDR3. Here the CDR3 DNA reads TGTGCCAGCTCACCAGGGCCGGACACTGAAGCTTTCTTT. This translates into CASSPGPDTEAFF. The rearrangement links TRBV18 to TRBJ1-1; D ambiguous. V lost 2 bases and J lost 3, with 7 bases in between. CDR3 length equals 13 residues. CDR1 KGHSH and CDR2 LQKENI come from the germline V gene.

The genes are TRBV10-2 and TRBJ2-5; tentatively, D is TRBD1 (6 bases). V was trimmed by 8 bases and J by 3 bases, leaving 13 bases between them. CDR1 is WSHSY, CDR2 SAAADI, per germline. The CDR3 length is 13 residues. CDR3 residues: CASGVPGEETQYF. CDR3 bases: TGCGCCAGCGGCGTCCCAGGGGAAGAGACCCAGTACTTC.

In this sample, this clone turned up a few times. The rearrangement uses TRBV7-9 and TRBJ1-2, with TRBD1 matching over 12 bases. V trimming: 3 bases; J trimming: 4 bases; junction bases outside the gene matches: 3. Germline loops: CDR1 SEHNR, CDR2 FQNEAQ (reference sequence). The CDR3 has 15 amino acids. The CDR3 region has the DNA TGTGCCAGCAGCTTTGGGACAGGGGGCGCCTATGGCTACACCTTC. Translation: CASSFGTGGAYGYTF.

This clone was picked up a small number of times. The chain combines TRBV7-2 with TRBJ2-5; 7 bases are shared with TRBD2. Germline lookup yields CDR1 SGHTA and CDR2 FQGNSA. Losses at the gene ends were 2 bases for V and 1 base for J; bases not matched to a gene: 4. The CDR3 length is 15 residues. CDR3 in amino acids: CASSLSGISQETQYF. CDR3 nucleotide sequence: TGTGCCAGCAGCTTAAGCGGGATCAGCCAAGAGACCCAGTACTTC. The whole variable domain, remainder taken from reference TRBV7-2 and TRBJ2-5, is GAGVSQSPSNKVTEKGKDVELRCDPISGHTALYWYRQSLGQGLEFLIYFQGNSAPDKSGLPSDRFSAERTGGSVSTLTIQRTQQEDSAVYLCASSLSGISQETQYFGPGTRLLVL.

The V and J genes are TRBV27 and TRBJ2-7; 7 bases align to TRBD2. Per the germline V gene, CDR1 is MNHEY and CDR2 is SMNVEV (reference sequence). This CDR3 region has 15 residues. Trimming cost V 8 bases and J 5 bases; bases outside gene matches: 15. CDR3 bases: TGTGCCAGCCAAGAGACGCGACTAGCCGCCCACGAGCAGTACTTC. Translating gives CASQETRLAAHEQYF.

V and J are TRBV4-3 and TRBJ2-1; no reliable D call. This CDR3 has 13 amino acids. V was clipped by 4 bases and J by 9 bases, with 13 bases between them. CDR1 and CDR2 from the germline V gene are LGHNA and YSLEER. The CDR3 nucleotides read TGCGCCAGCAGCCCTGCTTCCGGGTTTGAGCAGTTCTTC. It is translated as CASSPASGFEQFF.

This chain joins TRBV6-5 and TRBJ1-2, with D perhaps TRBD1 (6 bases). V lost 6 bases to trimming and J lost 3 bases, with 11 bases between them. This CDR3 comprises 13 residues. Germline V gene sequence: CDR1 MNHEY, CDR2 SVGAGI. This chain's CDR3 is CASRPEGDYGYTF. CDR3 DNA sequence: TGTGCCAGCAGACCCGAGGGGGACTATGGCTACACCTTC.

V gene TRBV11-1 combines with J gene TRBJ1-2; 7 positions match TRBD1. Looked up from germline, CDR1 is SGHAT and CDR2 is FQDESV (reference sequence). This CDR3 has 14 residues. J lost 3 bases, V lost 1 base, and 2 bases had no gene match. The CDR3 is CASSLVGTDYGYTF. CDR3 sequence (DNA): TGTGCCAGCAGCTTAGTAGGGACAGACTATGGCTACACCTTC.

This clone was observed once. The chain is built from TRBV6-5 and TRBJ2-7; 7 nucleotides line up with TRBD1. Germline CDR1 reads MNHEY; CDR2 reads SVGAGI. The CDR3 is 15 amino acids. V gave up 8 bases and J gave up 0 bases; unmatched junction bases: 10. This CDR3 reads CASGRDRESSYEQYF. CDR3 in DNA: TGTGCCAGCGGTCGCGACAGGGAAAGCTCCTACGAGCAGTACTTC.